Presented here are 32 T cell receptor beta chains from one specimen sequenced in a study of CD8 T cells in Susac syndrome. A quantity of about 0.5 to 1 ug RNA underwent reverse transcription using random hexamers. TCRdb processed the immunoSEQ multiplex PCR reads anew with MiXCR; each CDR3 protein has one entry. The table shows fewer than 150,000 distinct CDR3 sequences, with around nine tenths occurring only once. The sequencing sample was made of CD8+ T cells from PBMCs. These receptors were collected from a human donor with multiple sclerosis.

This chain uses TRBV27 with TRBJ1-2, with a possible D match to TRBD1 (5 bases). The CDR3 loop spans 14 amino acids. In germline, CDR1 is MNHEY, CDR2 SMNVEV (reference sequence). V was pared by 4 bases and J by 4 bases, with 13 bases between. The CDR3 here is CASSSLTALYGYTF. The CDR3, as DNA: TGTGCCAGCAGTTCACTGACAGCACTCTATGGCTACACCTTC.

As for this clonotype: The junction departs from the called germline gene at one end, perhaps through a read error. The gene calls are TRBV20-1 and TRBJ2-1, with 9 bases that match TRBD2. Germline V gene data show CDR1 as DFQATT and CDR2 as SNEGSKA (reference sequence). The CDR3 is 15 amino acids. The CDR3 DNA reads TGCAGTGCTTACATAGCGGGAGATTCCTTCAATGAGCAGTTCTTC. Amino acid sequence: CSAYIAGDSFNEQFF.

The chain recombines TRBV7-8 with TRBJ2-7, with D maybe TRBD2 (5 bases). This CDR3 is built from 17 residues. CDR1 is SGHVS and CDR2 is FQNEAQ in the germline V gene. The germline V and J ends were trimmed by 1 base and 1 base, with 17 bases remaining between them. CDR3 bases: TGTGCCAGCAGCTTAGGGGCCGGGCGGGCCCCGTCCTACGAGCAGTACTTC. Its translation: CASSLGAGRAPSYEQYF. The full variable domain, with the rest looked up from reference TRBV7-8 and TRBJ2-7, is GAGVSQSPRYKVAKRGQDVALRCDPISGHVSLFWYQQALGQGPEFLTYFQNEAQLDKSGLPSDRFFAERPEGSVSTLKIQRTQQEDSAVYLCASSLGAGRAPSYEQYFGPGTRLTVT.

The chain recombines TRBV7-8 with TRBJ2-7; tentative D call: TRBD2 (5 bases). V lost 5 bases to trimming and J lost 2 bases, with 16 bases between them. The CDR3 sequence is 15 residues long. Germline V gene data show CDR1 as SGHVS and CDR2 as FQNEAQ. CDR3 loop: CASSLTRAFTYEQYF. CDR3 sequence (DNA): TGTGCCAGCAGCCTGACGAGGGCCTTTACCTACGAGCAGTACTTC.

This rearrangement joins TRBV19 to TRBJ1-5, with D perhaps matching TRBD1 (6 bases). Germline lookup yields CDR1 LNHDA and CDR2 SQIVND (reference sequence). The CDR3 loop spans 14 amino acids. The V and J ends lost 8 bases and 2 bases respectively, with 13 bases between them. The CDR3 sequence is CASGNRVGNQPQHF. The CDR3, as DNA: TGTGCCAGTGGTAACAGGGTTGGCAATCAGCCCCAGCATTTT.

This rearrangement joins TRBV20-1 to TRBJ2-5; D possibly uses TRBD1 or TRBD2 (5 bases each). Germline loops: CDR1 DFQATT, CDR2 SNEGSKA (reference sequence). This CDR3 is built from 14 residues. Deletions cut 2 bases from V and 0 bases from J, with 10 bases between. CDR3 loop: CSARTGTHQETQYF. The CDR3 bases are TGCAGTGCTAGAACGGGGACCCACCAAGAGACCCAGTACTTC.

This chain's CDR3 is CASSQDLDRAGAEKLFF. The CDR3 coding sequence is TGCGCCAGCAGCCAAGACTTGGACAGGGCTGGTGCAGAAAAACTGTTTTTT. The chain carries TRBV4-3 and TRBJ1-4; 8 nucleotides align to TRBD1. After removal of 0 bases from V and 8 bases from J, the junction contained 11 bases not matched to a gene. Germline CDR1 is LGHNA and CDR2 is YSLEER. The CDR3 spans 17 residues.

V gene TRBV4-3 combines with J gene TRBJ2-3; 15 bases agree with TRBD2. The germline gives CDR1 LGHNA, CDR2 YSLEER. V dropped 4 bases and J dropped 4; count of bases not matched to a gene: 9. The CDR3 has 18 residues. The CDR3 DNA reads TGCGCCAGCAGCCCCGGACTAGCGGGAGGGATGGGCGCAGATACGCAGTATTTT. It yields the protein CASSPGLAGGMGADTQYF.

This clonotype was seen just once. The rearrangement links TRBV7-9 to TRBJ2-3; D is unclear. The CDR3 consists of 11 residues. V was cut by 2 bases and J by 5 bases, with 2 bases left in between. CDR1 and CDR2 (germline): SEHNR, FQNEAQ (reference sequence). In DNA form, the CDR3 reads TGTGCCAGCAGCTTAATAGATACGCAGTATTTT. The encoded protein is CASSLIDTQYF.

The gene calls are TRBV4-1 and TRBJ2-2; D unresolved. Trimming stripped 2 bases from V and 5 bases from J, with 3 bases between. The germline CDR1 and CDR2 sequences are MGHRA and YSYEKL. CDR3 length: 12 residues. The CDR3 DNA is TGCGCCAGCAGCCAAATGACCGGGGAGCTGTTTTTT. The encoded protein is CASSQMTGELFF.

The chain has TRBV20-1 and TRBJ2-1; no clear D. This CDR3 has 15 amino acids. Germline CDR1 DFQATT, CDR2 SNEGSKA (reference sequence). Trimming removed 6 bases from V and 0 bases from J, with 15 bases in between. The CDR3 is CSAVTAYYSYNEQFF. The CDR3 nucleotides are TGCAGTGCGGTTACTGCATACTACTCCTACAATGAGCAGTTCTTC.

The chain employs TRBV3-1 and TRBJ2-3, with 12 bases aligning to TRBD1. Germline V gene data show CDR1 as LGHDT and CDR2 as YNNKEL (reference sequence). The V segment lost 5 bases and the J segment 2 bases; nucleotides outside the gene matches: 2. This CDR3 spans 15 amino acids. CDR3 loop: CASSEGQGATDTQYF. DNA of the CDR3: TGTGCCAGCAGCGAGGGACAGGGGGCCACAGATACGCAGTATTTT.

The chain recombines TRBV11-2 with TRBJ1-2; a possible D gene is TRBD1 (6 bases). From germline, CDR1 is SGHAT and CDR2 FQNNGV. Trimming shortened V by 5 bases and J by 8 bases, and 12 bases separated the two germline ends. CDR3 length equals 12 residues. CDR3 sequence (DNA): TGTGCCAGCAGCCCAGAGGGGGTCGGCTACACCTTC. Protein sequence: CASSPEGVGYTF.

The genes are TRBV28 and TRBJ2-2; D ambiguous. V gave up 6 bases and J gave up 0 bases, with 17 bases separating them. CDR1 MDHEN and CDR2 SYDVKM come from the germline V gene. The CDR3 runs to 17 residues. The CDR3 DNA sequence: TGTGCCAGCAGGACCGGACCATACCGGACGAACACCGGGGAGCTGTTTTTT. It translates to CASRTGPYRTNTGELFF.

The chain recombines TRBV5-1 with TRBJ2-7; no clear D gene. CDR3 size: 14 residues. Per germline, CDR1 SGHRS and CDR2 YFSETQ. Trimming stripped 0 bases from V and 2 bases from J, with 9 bases between. In nucleotides, the CDR3 is TGCGCCAGCAGCTTGGCCGGCCCCCCCTACGAGCAGTACTTC. Translating it yields CASSLAGPPYEQYF.

The V gene is TRBV30, the J gene TRBJ1-2; a weak D match, TRBD1 (5 bases). Germline V lookup: CDR1 GTSNPN, CDR2 SVGIG (reference sequence). This CDR3 region has 16 residues. V shed 1 base and J shed 3 bases, with 18 bases lying between them. Here the CDR3 DNA reads TGTGCCTGGAGTGGGTTCTTTGCGAGGGGCGACTATGGCTACACCTTC. It translates to CAWSGFFARGDYGYTF.

The chain recombines TRBV27 with TRBJ2-1, with 11 bases aligning to TRBD2. V was clipped by 3 bases and J by 9 bases; unmatched bases: 10. This CDR3 has 16 amino acids. CDR1 MNHEY and CDR2 SMNVEV come from the germline V gene (reference sequence). For the CDR3, the DNA is TGTGCCAGCAGTTTGTCACTAGCGGGAGATATTGGTGAGCAGTTCTTC. Translating it yields CASSLSLAGDIGEQFF.

The CDR3 loop reads CASSPTSGVEETQYF. The CDR3, as DNA: TGTGCCAGCAGCCCGACTAGCGGGGTGGAGGAGACCCAGTACTTC. The V and J genes are TRBV3-1 and TRBJ2-5, with 11 positions matching TRBD2. Germline V lookup: CDR1 LGHDT, CDR2 YNNKEL (reference sequence). J lost 5 bases, V lost 4 bases, and 6 bases had no gene match. There are 15 residues in the CDR3.

The chain combines TRBV15 with TRBJ2-1; D call uncertain. CDR3 length: 14 amino acids. V gave up 1 base and J gave up 8 bases, with 12 bases separating them. Germline loops: CDR1 LNHNV, CDR2 YYDKDF (reference sequence). CDR3 loop: CATSRGPLIYEQFF. DNA of the CDR3: TGTGCCACCAGCAGAGGCCCCCTTATCTATGAGCAGTTCTTC.

This chain joins TRBV30 and TRBJ2-7, with D possibly being TRBD1 or TRBD2 (5 bases each). V shed 0 bases and J shed 2 bases, with 11 bases lying between them. Germline CDR1 is GTSNPN and CDR2 is SVGIG (reference sequence). This CDR3 spans 14 amino acids. The CDR3 region is CAWSVSEGTYEQYF. CDR3 DNA: TGTGCCTGGAGTGTATCTGAGGGGACCTACGAGCAGTACTTC. The full variable domain, completed using reference TRBV30 and TRBJ2-7, is SQTIHQWPATLVQPVGSPLSLECTVEGTSNPNLYWYRQAAGRGLQLLFYSVGIGQISSEVPQNLSASRPQDRQFILSSKKLLLSDSGFYLCAWSVSEGTYEQYFGPGTRLTVT.

This clonotype was seen only once. The rearrangement uses TRBV12-5 and TRBJ2-1; the D call may be TRBD1 or TRBD2 (5 bases each). V lost 5 bases, J lost 9 bases, and 17 bases lay in between. The CDR3 has 14 amino acids. Germline CDR1 reads LGHNT; CDR2 reads FRNRAP. The CDR3 is CASGGGDTVGEQFF. DNA of the CDR3: TGTGCTAGTGGTGGGGGTGACACCGTAGGTGAGCAGTTCTTC.

The CDR3 reads CASTIGLGNQPQHF. For the CDR3, the DNA is TGTGCCAGTACCATCGGTCTGGGCAATCAGCCCCAGCATTTT. The rearrangement joins TRBV19 to TRBJ1-5; D remains unclear. Trimming left V 7 bases short and J 2 bases short, with 12 bases between. The germline V gene encodes CDR1 LNHDA and CDR2 SQIVND (reference sequence). The CDR3 is made up of 14 amino acids.

The rearrangement uses TRBV29-1 and TRBJ2-2, with D unclear. The V end lost 5 bases, the J end lost 8 bases, and 12 bases lay between the germline ends. The CDR3 spans 12 residues. Germline values: CDR1 SQVTM, CDR2 ANQGSEA. The CDR3 protein is CSVSSSWGELFF. The CDR3 region has the DNA TGCAGCGTTTCATCGTCCTGGGGGGAGCTGTTTTTT.

The gene calls are TRBV28 and TRBJ1-1; a possible D gene is TRBD1 (5 bases). Germline lookup yields CDR1 MDHEN and CDR2 SYDVKM. There are 12 residues in the CDR3. V lost 4 bases to trimming and J lost 5 bases, with 8 bases between them. This chain's CDR3 is CASSWGETEAFF. CDR3 sequence (DNA): TGTGCCAGCAGTTGGGGGGAAACTGAAGCTTTCTTT.

V usage is TRBV29-1 and J usage is TRBJ2-2, with 12 bases fitting TRBD2. The CDR3 totals 20 residues. Germline V lookup: CDR1 SQVTM, CDR2 ANQGSEA. V was clipped by 1 base and J by 6 bases; unmatched bases: 18. The chain's CDR3 is CSVEVSGLAGLNYRAGELFF. The CDR3 DNA is TGCAGCGTTGAAGTTTCGGGACTAGCGGGTTTAAATTATAGGGCCGGGGAGCTGTTTTTT.

This chain links TRBV19 with TRBJ2-3; D unresolved. Trimming left V 8 bases short and J 4 bases short, with 13 bases between. Looked up from germline, CDR1 is LNHDA and CDR2 is SQIVND (reference sequence). The length of the CDR3 is 13 residues. CDR3 nucleotides: TGTGCCAGTTCCCTAGGAGTCGCAGATACGCAGTATTTT. Translated, it gives CASSLGVADTQYF.

This clonotype has only one observation. J is TRBJ2-2 and V is TRBV4-3; 7 bases align to TRBD2. Germline CDR1 is LGHNA and CDR2 is YSLEER. This CDR3 spans 16 amino acids. V was pared by 2 bases and J by 4 bases, with 7 bases of the junction left unmatched. CDR3 in amino acids: CASSQLPPGGTGELFF. Written as DNA, the CDR3 is TGCGCCAGCAGCCAACTACCCCCGGGGGGCACCGGGGAGCTGTTTTTT.

The chain combines TRBV28 with TRBJ1-1; D is undetermined. The CDR3 contains 16 residues. Germline V gives CDR1 MDHEN, CDR2 SYDVKM. V lost 4 bases and J 4 bases, leaving 19 bases between the germline ends. The CDR3 sequence is CASSSPQESPGTEAFF. Written as DNA, the CDR3 is TGTGCCAGCAGTTCCCCCCAGGAGAGCCCGGGCACTGAAGCTTTCTTT.

This rearrangement joins TRBV6-6 to TRBJ2-3; D may match TRBD1 or TRBD2 (5 bases each). CDR3 length equals 13 residues. The V and J ends lost 3 bases and 5 bases respectively, with 9 bases between them. In germline, CDR1 is MNHNY, CDR2 SVGAGI (reference sequence). CDR3: CASSYGTKDTQYF. The CDR3 nucleotides are TGTGCCAGCAGTTATGGGACGAAAGATACGCAGTATTTT.

This chain links TRBV27 with TRBJ2-1; D unresolved. Trimming removed 5 bases from V and 5 bases from J, with 4 bases in between. The length of the CDR3 is 11 residues. Germline V gene lookup returns CDR1 MNHEY and CDR2 SMNVEV (reference sequence). Here the CDR3 DNA reads TGTGCCAGCAGTAACCACAATGAGCAGTTCTTC. Protein sequence: CASSNHNEQFF.

This chain uses TRBV25-1 with TRBJ1-2; D gene ambiguous. Trimming removed 6 bases from V and 7 bases from J, with 12 bases in between. The CDR3 consists of 12 residues. The V gene's germline CDR1 is MGHDK and CDR2 SYGVNS. CDR3 in amino acids: CASRGGSFGYTF. DNA for the CDR3: TGTGCCAGCAGGGGCGGCAGTTTTGGCTACACCTTC.

This rearrangement joins TRBV19 to TRBJ1-1; D not resolved. Germline V gene data show CDR1 as LNHDA and CDR2 as SQIVND (reference sequence). V lost 5 bases and J lost 8, with 18 bases in between. CDR3 length equals 14 residues. The CDR3 sequence: CASSVSDLRVEAFF. The DNA for the CDR3 is TGTGCCAGTAGTGTCTCCGATCTCCGGGTGGAAGCTTTCTTT.